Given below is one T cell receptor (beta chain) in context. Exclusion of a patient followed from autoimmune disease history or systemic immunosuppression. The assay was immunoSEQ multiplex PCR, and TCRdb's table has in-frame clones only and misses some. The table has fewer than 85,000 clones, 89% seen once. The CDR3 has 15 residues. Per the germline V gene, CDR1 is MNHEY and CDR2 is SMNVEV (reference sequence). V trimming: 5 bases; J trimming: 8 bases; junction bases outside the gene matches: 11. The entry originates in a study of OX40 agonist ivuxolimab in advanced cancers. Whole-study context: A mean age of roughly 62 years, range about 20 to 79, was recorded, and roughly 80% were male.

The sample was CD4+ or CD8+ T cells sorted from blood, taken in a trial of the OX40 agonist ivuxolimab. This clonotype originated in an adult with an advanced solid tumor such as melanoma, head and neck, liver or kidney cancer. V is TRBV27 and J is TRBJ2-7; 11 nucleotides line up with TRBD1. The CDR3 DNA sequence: TGTGCCAGCAGTCTTCGTGAATGGGACAGGGGGAAGCAGTACTTC. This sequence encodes CASSLREWDRGKQYF.